This paragraph covers one TCR beta chain sequence. Sequencing of TCR beta was performed on blood CD8+ and CD4+ T cells. The controls, all healthy donors, were matched for age and sex. It was negative isolation that provided the CD8+ and CD4+ T cells, whereas TEMRA cells were enriched by FACS. Reverse transcription of about 0.5 to 1 ug RNA was carried out with random hexamers. Amplification of TCR beta CDR3 by immunoSEQ multiplex PCR spanned 54 Vbeta and 13 Jbeta. TCRdb recomputed calls from the immunoSEQ multiplex PCR reads with MiXCR, one row per CDR3 protein. This table has 180,000 or so distinct CDR3 sequences, about 93% appearing once. The data are from a study of CD8 T cells in Susac syndrome. Sequenced sample: CD4+ T cells from PBMCs. The TCR originated in a human donor in good health.

In DNA, the CDR3 is TGTGCCAGCTGCACAGGGGGCTCCACTTATGGCTACACCTTC. Protein product: CASCTGGSTYGYTF. The chain recombines TRBV6-6 with TRBJ1-2, with TRBD1 matching over 9 bases. The germline CDR1 and CDR2 sequences are MNHNY and SVGAGI (reference sequence). V lost 8 bases and J lost 5; bases outside the gene matches: 9. CDR3 size: 14 residues.